A single sample is the source of the 10 T cell receptor beta chains below, sequenced in a study of cytomegalovirus exposure and HLA in healthy donors. The PCR was carried out with 60 Vbeta primers and 13 Jbeta primers. Some clones are missing from TCRdb's copy, which holds only in-frame ones; the method was immunoSEQ multiplex PCR. The sample lists over 150,000 clones, under 90% occurring once. Sample: PBMCs. These receptor sequences come from a man aged 30-40 years in good health and CMV-seropositive.

The rearrangement uses TRBV7-2 and TRBJ2-7, with 7 bases lining up with TRBD1. The CDR3 extends over 14 amino acids. Germline V CDR1 and CDR2: SGHTA, FQGNSA. The trim removed 5 bases at V and 4 bases at J, leaving 8 bases unmatched. The CDR3 spells CASSTGQTTYEQYF. DNA for the CDR3: TGTGCCAGCAGCACGGGACAGACGACGTACGAGCAGTACTTC.

The rearrangement links TRBV2 to TRBJ2-1; 10 positions agree with TRBD2. Germline V lookup: CDR1 SNHLY, CDR2 FYNNEI. Trimming at V came to 5 bases and at J to 4 bases, leaving 5 bases not matched to a gene. The CDR3 extends over 15 amino acids. CDR3 coding DNA: TGTGCCAGCAGTCCTAAGCGGGAGGGATACAATGAGCAGTTCTTC. Its protein is CASSPKREGYNEQFF.

The genes are TRBV6-6 and TRBJ2-1; D possibly corresponds to TRBD2 (7 bases). The V end lost 0 bases, the J end lost 2 bases, and 11 bases lay between the germline ends. The CDR3 runs 16 residues. The V gene's germline CDR1 is MNHNY and CDR2 SVGAGI (reference sequence). CDR3 bases: TGTGCCAGCAGTTACTCGGGGGGGCTCCCCTACAATGAGCAGTTCTTC. This translates into CASSYSGGLPYNEQFF.

The DNA of the CDR3 is TGTGCCAGCAGTTACTACAGGGTAGGCGAGCAGTACTTC. Encoded protein: CASSYYRVGEQYF. V and J are TRBV6-5 and TRBJ2-7, with a weak D call TRBD1 (6 bases). The V and J ends lost 1 base and 6 bases respectively, with 10 bases between them. Germline assignment: CDR1 MNHEY and CDR2 SVGAGI. The CDR3 runs 13 residues.

This clone has just one count. The rearrangement joins TRBV28 to TRBJ1-5, with 9 bases aligning to TRBD1. This CDR3 has 15 residues. The V gene's germline CDR1 is MDHEN and CDR2 SYDVKM. V lost 2 bases, J lost 4 bases, and 3 bases stayed unmatched. The CDR3 DNA reads as TGTGCCAGCAGTTTACACAGGGGGCGAAATCAGCCCCAGCATTTT. It yields the protein CASSLHRGRNQPQHF.

The V and J genes are TRBV9 and TRBJ1-4, with 9 bases identical to TRBD1. Per germline, CDR1 SGDLS and CDR2 YYNGEE. J was trimmed by 8 bases and V by 3 bases; bases with no gene match: 8. The CDR3 loop spans 15 amino acids. The DNA of the CDR3 is TGTGCCAGCAGCGCCGAGGACAGGGGAAACGAAAAACTGTTTTTT. The encoded protein is CASSAEDRGNEKLFF.

This chain joins TRBV19 and TRBJ1-5, with D possibly matching TRBD1 (6 bases). This CDR3 comprises 17 residues. With 0 bases removed from V and 4 bases from J, the gap between germline ends came to 16 bases. CDR1 is LNHDA, CDR2 SQIVND, per germline (reference sequence). CDR3 sequence reads: CASSIEGDLQGNQPQHF. The CDR3 DNA sequence: TGTGCCAGTAGTATAGAGGGTGACCTACAGGGAAATCAGCCCCAGCATTTT. Filled out from reference TRBV19 and TRBJ1-5, the complete variable domain reads DGGITQSPKYLFRKEGQNVTLSCEQNLNHDAMYWYRQDPGQGLRLIYYSQIVNDFQKGDIAEGYSVSREKKESFPLTVTSAQKNPTAFYLCASSIEGDLQGNQPQHFGDGTRLSIL.

Regarding this clone: One end of the junction fails to match germline, which may point to a read error. This rearrangement joins TRBV7-9 to TRBJ2-1; 8 positions agree with TRBD2. CDR1 SEHNR and CDR2 FQNEAQ come from the germline V gene (reference sequence). The CDR3 is 16 amino acids. In DNA, the CDR3 is TGTTCCAGCAGCAGCGTAGCGGGGCGGGCCTACAATGAGCAGTTCTTC. It codes for CSSSSVAGRAYNEQFF.

CDR3 nucleotide sequence: TGTGCCAGCAGCTTGGGACTAAACACCGGGGAGCTGTTTTTT. Its protein is CASSLGLNTGELFF. V is TRBV7-2 and J is TRBJ2-2, with TRBD2 matching 7 bases. The CDR3 spans 14 residues. V dropped 3 bases and J dropped 2; count of bases not matched to a gene: 0. Germline CDR1 reads SGHTA; CDR2 reads FQGNSA.

This clone was recorded a few times. Within the sample, other DNA sequences also encode this same CDR3. CDR3 in amino acids: CASSQGQHYGYTF. CDR3 bases: TGTGCCAGCAGCCAGGGACAGCACTATGGCTACACCTTC. This chain links TRBV7-9 with TRBJ1-2; TRBD1 aligns across 7 bases. CDR3 length: 13 amino acids. The V gene end was trimmed by 5 bases and the J gene end by 3 bases; junction bases not matched to a gene: 3. Germline assignment: CDR1 SEHNR and CDR2 FQNEAQ (reference sequence).